Listed below are T cell receptor beta chains from one sample, sequenced in a study of shared T cell receptors in the human thymus. The assay was immunoSEQ multiplex PCR, and TCRdb's table has in-frame clones only and misses some. The sample has some 700,000 clones, approximately 85% seen once. These data were also reused for a study on human thymus T cells.

Specimen: thymocytes. These receptors were taken from a girl under three years old with a congenital heart defect. The CDR3 runs from the conserved cysteine through the conserved F or W. The order of the fields is D gene, J gene, V gene, clone size, CDR3 protein, CDR3 DNA. A D gene is named only where the DNA matches it firmly. Where a row states a size, it is once, few, many or the class of an expanded clone; other rows omit it.

D: -
J: TRBJ1-1
V: TRBV6-1
size: -
CDR3: CASSSGSGYTEAFF
DNA: TGTGCCAGCAGTTCCGGGTCCGGATACACTGAAGCTTTCTTT

D: -
J: TRBJ2-7
V: TRBV28
size: few
CDR3: CASSFVTEGYEQYF
DNA: TGTGCCAGCAGTTTTGTCACAGAGGGATACGAGCAGTACTTC

D: -
J: TRBJ1-1
V: TRBV4-3
size: once
CDR3: CASSQEGAGQTHTEAFF
DNA: TGCGCCAGCAGCCAAGAGGGGGCCGGACAGACCCACACTGAAGCTTTCTTT

D: TRBD2
J: TRBJ2-1
V: TRBV14
size: -
CDR3: CASSQDARLTSGGMLYNEQFF
DNA: TGTGCCAGCAGCCAAGATGCGCGCCTGACTAGCGGGGGCATGCTCTACAATGAGCAGTTCTTC

D: -
J: TRBJ1-4
V: TRBV29-1
size: -
CDR3: CSFLTASNEKLFF
DNA: TGCAGCTTTCTGACAGCCTCTAATGAAAAACTGTTTTTT

D: -
J: TRBJ2-1
V: TRBV18
size: -
CDR3: CASSPGSRQAYNEQFF
DNA: TGTGCCAGCTCACCAGGTTCGAGACAGGCCTACAATGAGCAGTTCTTC

D: -
J: TRBJ1-5
V: TRBV28
size: -
CDR3: CASIPQDWGYSNQPQHF
DNA: TGTGCCAGCATCCCCCAAGATTGGGGCTATAGCAATCAGCCCCAGCATTTT

D: -
J: TRBJ2-6
V: TRBV5-1
size: -
CDR3: CASKDRGTLALGANVLTF
DNA: TGCGCCAGCAAAGACCGGGGGACCTTGGCCCTTGGGGCCAACGTCCTGACTTTC

D: -
J: TRBJ1-2
V: TRBV4-1
size: -
CDR3: CASSQGLYALVREGYTF
DNA: TGCGCCAGCAGCCAAGGTCTATATGCGTTAGTCAGGGAAGGCTACACCTTC

D: -
J: TRBJ2-7
V: TRBV5-1
size: -
CDR3: CASSLEQDLYEQYF
DNA: TGCGCCAGCAGCTTGGAACAGGACCTCTACGAGCAGTACTTT

D: TRBD1
J: TRBJ1-1
V: TRBV4-3
size: -
CDR3: CASSQARTGRLAEAFF
DNA: TGCGCCAGCAGCCAGGCCAGGACAGGGAGGTTGGCTGAAGCTTTCTTT

D: -
J: TRBJ1-2
V: TRBV5-4
size: -
CDR3: CASSRREVNGYTF
DNA: TGTGCCAGCAGCCGCAGGGAAGTGAATGGCTACACCTTC

D: TRBD1
J: TRBJ2-3
V: TRBV4-2
size: -
CDR3: CASSQGTGVPTQYF
DNA: TGTGCCAGCAGCCAAGGGACAGGGGTCCCCACGCAGTATTTT

D: -
J: TRBJ1-5
V: TRBV27
size: -
CDR3: CASKTQGSPQHF
DNA: TGTGCCAGCAAGACTCAGGGTTCGCCCCAGCATTTT

D: -
J: TRBJ1-1
V: TRBV2
size: few
CDR3: CASSGSQNTEAFF
DNA: TGTGCCAGCAGTGGGAGCCAGAACACTGAAGCTTTCTTT

D: -
J: TRBJ2-1
V: TRBV19
size: -
CDR3: CASSPDWLNNNEQFF
DNA: TGTGCCAGTAGTCCGGACTGGCTTAACAACAATGAGCAGTTCTTC

D: -
J: TRBJ1-5
V: TRBV19
size: -
CDR3: CASSIPGHNSNQPQHF
DNA: TGTGCCAGTAGTATACCGGGACATAATAGCAATCAGCCCCAGCATTTT

D: -
J: TRBJ2-5
V: TRBV9
size: -
CDR3: CASSVGWEVQETQYF
DNA: TGTGCCAGCAGCGTAGGATGGGAGGTTCAGGAGACCCAGTACTTC

D: TRBD1
J: TRBJ1-2
V: TRBV9
size: -
CDR3: CASSASGTVYGYTF
DNA: TGTGCCAGCAGCGCTTCCGGGACAGTGTATGGCTACACCTTC

D: TRBD1
J: TRBJ1-3
V: TRBV19
size: -
CDR3: CASREPGQGLNTIYF
DNA: TGTGCCAGTAGAGAGCCGGGACAGGGATTAAACACCATATATTTT

D: -
J: TRBJ1-2
V: TRBV2
size: -
CDR3: CASSDRLQGYYGYTF
DNA: TGTGCCAGCAGTGATAGATTGCAGGGGTACTATGGCTACACCTTC

D: -
J: TRBJ1-4
V: TRBV9
size: -
CDR3: CASSVSSTNEKLFF
DNA: TGTGCCAGCAGCGTGTCATCAACTAATGAAAAACTGTTTTTT

D: TRBD1
J: TRBJ2-1
V: TRBV5-1
size: -
CDR3: CASSARDRGHEQFF
DNA: TGCGCCAGCAGCGCCCGGGACAGGGGCCATGAGCAGTTCTTC

D: TRBD1
J: TRBJ2-7
V: TRBV27
size: -
CDR3: CASSSRTGLYEQYF
DNA: TGTGCCAGCAGTTCCCGGACAGGCCTCTACGAGCAGTACTTC

D: TRBD1
J: TRBJ2-2
V: TRBV19
size: -
CDR3: CASHHATGTENTGELFF
DNA: TGTGCCAGCCACCACGCAACCGGGACAGAGAACACCGGGGAGCTGTTTTTT

D: TRBD1
J: TRBJ1-3
V: TRBV7-2
size: -
CDR3: CASSARQGAYSGNTIYF
DNA: TGTGCCAGCAGCGCCCGACAGGGAGCTTACTCTGGAAACACCATATATTTT

D: TRBD1
J: TRBJ1-3
V: TRBV5-5
size: once
CDR3: CASSYDREGNTIYF
DNA: TGTGCCAGCAGTTATGACAGGGAAGGAAACACCATATATTTT

D: -
J: TRBJ1-2
V: TRBV4-1
size: -
CDR3: CASSPRTVNYGYTF
DNA: TGCGCCAGCAGCCCCCGGACAGTAAACTATGGCTACACCTTC

D: -
J: TRBJ2-7
V: TRBV5-5
size: -
CDR3: CASSLGPGTHISYEQYF
DNA: TGTGCCAGCAGCTTGGGTCCCGGGACTCACATCTCCTACGAGCAGTACTTC

D: -
J: TRBJ2-5
V: TRBV30
size: -
CDR3: CAWSEIQGTTQYF
DNA: TGTGCCTGGAGTGAGATACAGGGGACTACCCAGTACTTC

D: TRBD1
J: TRBJ2-7
V: TRBV27
size: -
CDR3: CASRAGTGGDEQYF
DNA: TGTGCCAGCAGAGCCGGGACAGGGGGCGACGAGCAGTACTTC

D: TRBD1
J: TRBJ2-1
V: TRBV6-1
size: once
CDR3: CASSEATDRAWGNEQFF
DNA: TGTGCCAGCAGTGAAGCTACCGACAGGGCTTGGGGCAATGAGCAGTTCTTC

D: TRBD2
J: TRBJ2-1
V: TRBV10-2
size: -
CDR3: CASSLREVGHNEQFF
DNA: TGCGCCAGCAGCCTCCGGGAGGTGGGCCACAATGAGCAGTTCTTC

D: -
J: TRBJ1-2
V: TRBV5-1
size: -
CDR3: CASSLAQGIYGYTF
DNA: TGCGCCAGCAGCTTGGCCCAGGGCATCTATGGCTACACCTTC

D: -
J: TRBJ1-2
V: TRBV11-2
size: -
CDR3: CASSRGPGQDYGYTF
DNA: TGTGCCAGCAGCCGGGGCCCGGGACAAGACTATGGCTACACCTTC

D: TRBD1
J: TRBJ1-2
V: TRBV19
size: -
CDR3: CASSVRDSESRSYTF
DNA: TGTGCCAGTAGTGTTCGGGACAGCGAATCTAGGAGCTACACCTTC

D: -
J: TRBJ1-4
V: TRBV4-1
size: -
CDR3: CASSPFGPTNEKLFF
DNA: TGCGCCAGCAGCCCGTTCGGTCCAACTAATGAAAAACTGTTTTTT

D: -
J: TRBJ1-1
V: TRBV19
size: once
CDR3: CATWTRGTEAFF
DNA: TGTGCCACTTGGACTCGGGGCACTGAAGCTTTCTTT

D: -
J: TRBJ1-1
V: TRBV19
size: -
CDR3: CASSSRVSRMNTEAFF
DNA: TGTGCCAGTAGTTCCCGGGTTAGTCGGATGAACACTGAAGCTTTCTTT

D: TRBD2
J: TRBJ2-1
V: TRBV5-1
size: -
CDR3: CASSLGLAGGNSYNEQFF
DNA: TGCGCCAGCAGCCTGGGACTAGCGGGAGGGAATTCCTACAATGAGCAGTTCTTC

D: -
J: TRBJ1-5
V: TRBV30
size: -
CDR3: CAWTGELGQPQHF
DNA: TGTGCCTGGACGGGGGAACTGGGGCAGCCCCAGCATTTT

D: TRBD2
J: TRBJ2-1
V: TRBV6-1
size: -
CDR3: CASSAGTSHNEQFF
DNA: TGTGCCAGCAGTGCCGGGACTAGCCATAATGAGCAGTTCTTC

D: -
J: TRBJ1-2
V: TRBV4-3
size: -
CDR3: CASSQGVREGIFYGYTF
DNA: TGCGCCAGCAGCCAAGGAGTTAGGGAGGGGATTTTCTATGGCTACACCTTC

D: -
J: TRBJ2-7
V: TRBV2
size: -
CDR3: CAIIPGFDSYEQYF
DNA: TGTGCCATTATTCCGGGATTCGACTCCTACGAGCAGTACTTC

D: TRBD2
J: TRBJ2-2
V: TRBV4-3
size: -
CDR3: CASSHRLAGGPGELFF
DNA: TGCGCCAGCAGCCACAGATTAGCGGGGGGCCCCGGGGAGCTGTTTTTT

D: -
J: TRBJ1-5
V: TRBV7-2
size: -
CDR3: CASSSHGGNQPQHF
DNA: TGTGCCAGCAGCTCCCACGGGGGCAATCAGCCCCAGCATTTT

D: -
J: TRBJ1-2
V: TRBV4-1
size: -
CDR3: CASSRPGRGAKNYGYTF
DNA: TGCGCCAGCAGCCGCCCTGGGCGCGGGGCGAAAAACTATGGCTACACCTTC

D: -
J: TRBJ2-1
V: TRBV5-6
size: -
CDR3: CASSATVYNEQFF
DNA: TGTGCCAGCAGCGCGACAGTGTACAATGAGCAGTTCTTC

D: TRBD1
J: TRBJ1-2
V: TRBV7-8
size: once
CDR3: CASSLESTGEGSNGYTF
DNA: TGTGCCAGCAGCTTAGAGAGTACAGGGGAAGGTAGTAATGGCTACACCTTC

D: -
J: TRBJ1-2
V: TRBV21-1
size: -
CDR3: CASSAPRRERADLGYGYTF
DNA: TGTGCCAGCAGCGCACCCCGGCGGGAACGAGCCGATCTTGGCTATGGCTACACCTTC

D: TRBD1
J: TRBJ1-3
V: TRBV4-3
size: -
CDR3: CASSQTGDSGNTIYF
DNA: TGCGCCAGCAGCCAAACAGGGGACTCTGGAAACACCATATATTTT